This entry concerns a single TCR beta chain. Its antigen is unidentified. The data are from a study of graft-versus-host responses after intestinal transplantation. In the study overall: Each transplant was multivisceral, liver-intestinal, or isolated intestinal. For approximately three years after anti-thymocyte globulin induction, all recipients took tacrolimus and steroids.

Study observations and caveats: Analysis identified GvH clones in recipient marrow, with some appearing first in ileum or blood. Allografts of patients with graft-donor T cell macrochimerism showed high graft-versus-host to host-versus-graft clone ratios.

The CDR3 contains 15 residues. Per the germline V gene, CDR1 is SGHDT and CDR2 is YYEEEE. V was clipped by 3 bases and J by 8 bases, with 18 bases between them. Data came from immunoSEQ multiplex PCR; TCRdb stores just in-frame clones and leaves some out. The data hold about 88,000 clones, with 91% observed a single time. The clonotype originates from a human donor who was the organ donor for an intestinal transplant. Sequenced here: unstimulated CD4+ T cells sorted from spleen or lymph node cells, sampled before transplant. The chain couples TRBV5-6 to TRBJ2-1, with D possibly TRBD2 on 6 matching bases. CDR3 in amino acids: CASSSDGLLAHEQFF. CDR3 bases: TGTGCCAGCAGCTCCGACGGCCTACTAGCTCATGAGCAGTTCTTC.